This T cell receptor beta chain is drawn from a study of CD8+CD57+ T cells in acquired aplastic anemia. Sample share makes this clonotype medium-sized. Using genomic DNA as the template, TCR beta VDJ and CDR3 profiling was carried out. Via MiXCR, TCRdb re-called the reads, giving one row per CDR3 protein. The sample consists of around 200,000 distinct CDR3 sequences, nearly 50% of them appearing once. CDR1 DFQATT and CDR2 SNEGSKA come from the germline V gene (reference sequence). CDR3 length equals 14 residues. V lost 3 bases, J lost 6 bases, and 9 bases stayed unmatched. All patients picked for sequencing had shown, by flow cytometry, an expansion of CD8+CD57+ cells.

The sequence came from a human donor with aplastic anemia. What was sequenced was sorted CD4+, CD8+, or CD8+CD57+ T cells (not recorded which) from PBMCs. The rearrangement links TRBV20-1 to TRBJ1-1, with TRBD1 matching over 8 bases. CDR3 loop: CSARQGGQGSEAFF. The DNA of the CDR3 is TGCAGTGCTAGGCAAGGAGGACAGGGCTCTGAAGCTTTCTTT.